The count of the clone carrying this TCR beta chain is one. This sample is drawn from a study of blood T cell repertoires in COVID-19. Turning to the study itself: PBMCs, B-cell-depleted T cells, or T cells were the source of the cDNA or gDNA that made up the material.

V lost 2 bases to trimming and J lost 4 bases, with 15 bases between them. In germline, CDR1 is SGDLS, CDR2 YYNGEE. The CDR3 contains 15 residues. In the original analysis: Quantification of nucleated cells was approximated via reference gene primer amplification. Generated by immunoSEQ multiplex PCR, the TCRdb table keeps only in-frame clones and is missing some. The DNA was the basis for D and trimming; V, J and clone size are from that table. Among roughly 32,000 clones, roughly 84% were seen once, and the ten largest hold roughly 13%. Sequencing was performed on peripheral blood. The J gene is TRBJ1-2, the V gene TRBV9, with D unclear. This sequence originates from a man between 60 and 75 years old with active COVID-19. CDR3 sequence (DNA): TGTGCCAGCAGCGTTAGCTCCTCCTCCTTCTATGGCTACACCTTC. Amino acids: CASSVSSSSFYGYTF.